Below, one T cell receptor (beta chain) is given with its context. The entry originates in a study of blood T cells in healthy people across ages. The use of a sample-barcoded 5' primer and a J-beta primer mix characterized a second PCR of about 6 to 11 cycles. MiXCR, run by TCRdb on the 5' RACE reads, gives a single entry per CDR3 protein. The profile shows about 280,000 distinct CDR3 sequences, around 30% of them singletons. The junction had 2 bases not matched to a gene; V was cut back by 6 bases and J by 1 base. In germline, CDR1 is SEHNR, CDR2 FQNEAQ (reference sequence). The CDR3 length is 15 residues.

The origin of this receptor is a woman in her 70s in good health. The J gene is TRBJ2-2, the V gene TRBV7-9; TRBD2 matches 10 bases. Sequencing input: blood. The DNA for the CDR3 is TGTGCCAGCAGTCCTAGCGGGAGGAACACCGGGGAGCTGTTTTTT. Its translation: CASSPSGRNTGELFF. Filled out from reference TRBV7-9 and TRBJ2-2, the complete variable domain reads DTGVSQNPRHKITKRGQNVTFRCDPISEHNRLYWYRQTLGQGPEFLTYFQNEAQLEKSRLLSDRFSAERPKGSFSTLEIQRTEQGDSAMYLCASSPSGRNTGELFFGEGSRLTVL.